This T cell receptor (beta chain) was observed in a study of T cell changes during pregnancy in multiple sclerosis. Here immunoSEQ multiplex PCR was the method, and the copy in TCRdb shows in-frame clones only, minus some. The sample has tens of thousands of clones; approximately 90% are singletons. Losses at the gene ends were 2 bases for V and 6 bases for J; bases not matched to a gene: 6. The germline CDR1 and CDR2 sequences are SGHTA and FQGNSA. This CDR3 region has 15 residues. The V and J genes are TRBV7-2 and TRBJ1-5, with TRBD1 matching 8 bases. This receptor was obtained from a female donor with multiple sclerosis, enrolled in a pregnancy study. Sequenced here: CD4+ T cells from peripheral blood mononuclear cells, sampled before pregnancy. The CDR3: CASSLHSTGGQPQHF. In DNA form, the CDR3 reads TGTGCCAGCAGCTTACATAGTACAGGGGGTCAGCCCCAGCATTTT.